Listed here are 29 T cell receptor beta chains from one sample, sequenced in a study of control samples from healthy donors and cancer patients. Here immunoSEQ multiplex PCR was the method, and the copy in TCRdb shows in-frame clones only, minus some. This sample has about 130,000 clones; 90% occur once, and the top ten carry 2% to 3%. The specimen was blood. The receptors here all came from a man aged 40-50 years in good health.

J is TRBJ2-3 and V is TRBV5-1; no definite D call. The germline V gene has CDR1 SGHRS and CDR2 YFSETQ. This CDR3 has 12 amino acids. The V gene lost 4 bases and the J gene lost 8 bases, with 11 bases spanning the gap. CDR3 residues: CASSLEHGTQYF. The CDR3 DNA sequence: TGCGCCAGCAGCCTAGAGCACGGTACGCAGTATTTT.

The V and J genes are TRBV2 and TRBJ2-2; the match to TRBD1 covers 12 bases. The CDR3 contains 14 residues. Trimming cost V 7 bases and J 7 bases; bases outside gene matches: 4. Germline V lookup: CDR1 SNHLY, CDR2 FYNNEI. This CDR3 is CASIRDRGRGELFF. The CDR3, as DNA: TGTGCCAGCATCCGGGACAGGGGGCGCGGGGAGCTGTTTTTT.

The gene calls are TRBV5-5 and TRBJ2-3, with TRBD1 matching over 8 bases. Germline lookup yields CDR1 SGHKS and CDR2 YYEKEE (reference sequence). The length of the CDR3 is 15 residues. V was clipped by 0 bases and J by 4 bases; unmatched bases: 4. The CDR3 region has the DNA TGTGCCAGCAGCTTGGACAGGGGGTCTCCAGATACGCAGTATTTT. As protein: CASSLDRGSPDTQYF. The variable domain in full, with the rest retrieved from reference TRBV5-5 and TRBJ2-3, is DAGVTQSPTHLIKTRGQQVTLRCSPISGHKSVSWYQQVLGQGPQFIFQYYEKEERGRGNFPDRFSARQFPNYSSELNVNALLLGDSALYLCASSLDRGSPDTQYFGPGTRLTVL.

V gene TRBV5-1 combines with J gene TRBJ2-2; no clear D. Germline V lookup: CDR1 SGHRS, CDR2 YFSETQ. Trimming pared 2 bases from V and 2 bases from J, leaving 7 bases between. The CDR3 covers 14 residues. This CDR3 reads CASSFNSNTGELFF. DNA for the CDR3: TGCGCCAGCAGCTTTAACAGCAACACCGGGGAGCTGTTTTTT.

The V and J genes are TRBV6-5 and TRBJ2-7, with D possibly TRBD1 on 6 matching bases. Germline V gene data show CDR1 as MNHEY and CDR2 as SVGAGI. V dropped 0 bases and J dropped 3 bases, with 12 bases sitting between them. The CDR3 runs to 15 residues. CDR3 sequence: CASSYSAGQYYEQYF. The CDR3 nucleotides are TGTGCCAGCAGTTACTCGGCTGGACAGTACTACGAGCAGTACTTC.

CDR3 DNA sequence: TGTGCCAGCTCACTCTTGCCTAGCAATCAGCCCCAGCATTTT. It translates to CASSLLPSNQPQHF. This chain links TRBV18 with TRBJ1-5; no reliable D call. This CDR3 comprises 14 residues. Germline CDR1 reads KGHSH; CDR2 reads LQKENI. Trimming removed 4 bases at V and 0 bases at J, with 7 bases between.

This CDR3 is CASSIRQGALYEQYF. CDR3 coding DNA: TGTGCCAGTAGTATCCGGCAGGGCGCCCTCTACGAGCAGTACTTC. This chain uses TRBV19 with TRBJ2-7, with D possibly matching TRBD1 (5 bases). Trimming took 3 bases from V and 3 from J, leaving 15 bases between them. Germline V CDR1 and CDR2: LNHDA, SQIVND (reference sequence). CDR3 length equals 15 residues. The variable domain in full, completed from reference TRBV19 and TRBJ2-7, reads DGGITQSPKYLFRKEGQNVTLSCEQNLNHDAMYWYRQDPGQGLRLIYYSQIVNDFQKGDIAEGYSVSREKKESFPLTVTSAQKNPTAFYLCASSIRQGALYEQYFGPGTRLTVT.

This clone was counted a single time. The chain links TRBV7-8 to TRBJ1-1; D uncertain. Trimming stripped 5 bases from V and 4 bases from J, with 17 bases between. The CDR3 sequence is 15 residues long. Germline assignment: CDR1 SGHVS and CDR2 FQNEAQ. CDR3 residues: CASSPPRLTGTEAFF. DNA of the CDR3: TGTGCCAGCAGCCCCCCCAGACTGACCGGCACTGAAGCTTTCTTT.

The V and J genes are TRBV7-2 and TRBJ1-1, with TRBD1 matching 11 bases. Germline CDR1 is SGHTA and CDR2 is FQGNSA. The J segment lost 6 bases and the V segment lost 1 base, leaving 1 base of the junction unmatched. CDR3 length equals 14 residues. CDR3 sequence reads: CASSLGTGGSEAFF. The CDR3 nucleotides read TGTGCCAGCAGCTTAGGGACAGGGGGCTCTGAAGCTTTCTTT.

This clone occurred once. The J gene is TRBJ2-3, the V gene TRBV9, with 9 positions matching TRBD2. This CDR3 contains 15 residues. V dropped 0 bases and J dropped 4; count of bases not matched to a gene: 3. Germline V gene sequence: CDR1 SGDLS, CDR2 YYNGEE. Here the CDR3 reads CASSVGGGAADTQYF. For the CDR3, the DNA is TGTGCCAGCAGCGTAGGCGGGGGGGCCGCAGATACGCAGTATTTT.

The V call is TRBV7-8, the J call TRBJ2-1; D is perhaps TRBD1 or TRBD2 (6 bases each). CDR3 length: 14 amino acids. Per the germline V gene, CDR1 is SGHVS and CDR2 is FQNEAQ. Trimming pared 4 bases from V and 8 bases from J, leaving 15 bases between. CDR3 in DNA: TGTGCCAGCAGCTCTAGTTGGGGGGCCGATGAGCAGTTCTTC. It encodes CASSSSWGADEQFF. Complete variable domain (other parts from reference TRBV7-8 and TRBJ2-1): GAGVSQSPRYKVAKRGQDVALRCDPISGHVSLFWYQQALGQGPEFLTYFQNEAQLDKSGLPSDRFFAERPEGSVSTLKIQRTQQEDSAVYLCASSSSWGADEQFFGPGTRLTVL.

The table lists this clone with a count of one. The rearrangement joins TRBV9 to TRBJ1-1; the D is unclear. The CDR3 runs 15 residues. V dropped 0 bases and J dropped 0 bases, with 9 bases sitting between them. Germline CDR1 is SGDLS and CDR2 is YYNGEE. CDR3 sequence reads: CASSVDPELNTEAFF. DNA of the CDR3: TGTGCCAGCAGCGTAGATCCAGAGTTGAACACTGAAGCTTTCTTT.

The chain carries TRBV19 and TRBJ2-1, with 8 bases lining up with TRBD2. CDR1 is LNHDA, CDR2 SQIVND, per germline (reference sequence). Losses at the gene ends were 5 bases for V and 3 bases for J; bases not matched to a gene: 9. The CDR3 length is 16 residues. The chain's CDR3 is CASSPRTSYGYNEQFF. DNA for the CDR3: TGTGCCAGTAGTCCGCGGACTAGCTATGGCTACAATGAGCAGTTCTTC. Using reference TRBV19 and TRBJ2-1 for the parts outside the CDR3, the full variable domain is DGGITQSPKYLFRKEGQNVTLSCEQNLNHDAMYWYRQDPGQGLRLIYYSQIVNDFQKGDIAEGYSVSREKKESFPLTVTSAQKNPTAFYLCASSPRTSYGYNEQFFGPGTRLTVL.

The chain recombines TRBV12-3 or TRBV12-4 with TRBJ2-5; a possible D gene is TRBD1 (6 bases). CDR3 size: 12 residues. V lost 5 bases to trimming and J lost 5 bases, with 9 bases between them. The CDR3 spells CASSVRGETQYF. For the CDR3, the DNA is TGTGCCAGCAGTGTCAGGGGTGAGACCCAGTACTTC.

This chain joins TRBV5-1 and TRBJ2-3; the D gene is possibly TRBD2 (5 bases). The CDR3 totals 15 residues. Deletions cut 3 bases from V and 2 bases from J, with 13 bases between. Germline V lookup: CDR1 SGHRS, CDR2 YFSETQ. CDR3 amino acids: CASSSGLLATDTQYF. CDR3 in DNA: TGCGCCAGCAGCTCCGGACTCCTGGCCACAGATACGCAGTATTTT.

The J gene is TRBJ2-2, the V gene TRBV5-1, with 7 bases matching TRBD2. Germline V gene lookup returns CDR1 SGHRS and CDR2 YFSETQ. The CDR3 has 14 amino acids. The ends lost 3 bases at V and 5 bases at J; junction bases unmatched: 4. The CDR3 DNA reads TGCGCCAGCAGCTCGGGGGGTAGGACCGGGGAGCTGTTTTTT. It encodes CASSSGGRTGELFF.

V usage is TRBV5-6 and J usage is TRBJ2-7; weak D call: TRBD2 (7 bases). Per germline, CDR1 SGHDT and CDR2 YYEEEE. The V and J ends lost 1 base and 2 bases respectively, with 16 bases between them. The CDR3 has 16 residues. CDR3 nucleotides: TGTGCCAGCAGCTTGACGGGGGGCAACGCTGCCTACGAGCAGTACTTC. As protein: CASSLTGGNAAYEQYF.

The V and J genes are TRBV6-5 and TRBJ2-2; tentative D call: TRBD1 (5 bases). There are 15 residues in the CDR3. CDR1 MNHEY and CDR2 SVGAGI come from the germline V gene. Trimming removed 0 bases from V and 7 bases from J, with 12 bases in between. CDR3: CASSYSAGLNGELFF. The CDR3, as DNA: TGTGCCAGCAGTTACTCAGCAGGGTTGAACGGGGAGCTGTTTTTT.

The rearrangement links TRBV4-1 to TRBJ2-5; tentative D call: TRBD1 (6 bases). The length of the CDR3 is 15 residues. Trimming cost V 1 base and J 5 bases, with 14 bases left between them. Germline-derived CDR1 and CDR2 are MGHRA and YSYEKL. The CDR3 DNA follows: TGCGCCAGCAGCCAAGCGGGCGTGCAGGGGGAGACCCAGTACTTC. It specifies CASSQAGVQGETQYF.

V usage is TRBV7-8 and J usage is TRBJ2-5; the D is unclear. Trimming removed 5 bases from V and 1 base from J, with 17 bases in between. CDR1 SGHVS and CDR2 FQNEAQ come from the germline V gene. The CDR3 length is 16 residues. The CDR3 DNA follows: TGTGCCAGCAGCCCCATCCCCACGGAGTTCCAAGAGACCCAGTACTTC. Translation gives CASSPIPTEFQETQYF. Based on the CDR3 plus reference TRBV7-8 and TRBJ2-5, the full variable domain is GAGVSQSPRYKVAKRGQDVALRCDPISGHVSLFWYQQALGQGPEFLTYFQNEAQLDKSGLPSDRFFAERPEGSVSTLKIQRTQQEDSAVYLCASSPIPTEFQETQYFGPGTRLLVL.

This chain uses TRBV16 with TRBJ2-3; D not resolved. Trimming cost V 0 bases and J 8 bases, with 9 bases left between them. The CDR3 is 13 amino acids. Per germline, CDR1 KGHSY and CDR2 FQNENV. As DNA, the CDR3 is TGTGCCAGCAGCCAATCATGGGAAGGTACGCAGTATTTT. It yields the protein CASSQSWEGTQYF.

Concerning this clone itself: This same CDR3 is encoded by further DNA sequences in the sample. The rearrangement joins TRBV18 to TRBJ1-1; 8 bases are shared with TRBD1. CDR3 length: 15 amino acids. V dropped 2 bases and J dropped 4; count of bases not matched to a gene: 6. CDR1 and CDR2 (germline): KGHSH, LQKENI. Here the CDR3 reads CASSPTRGTGTEAFF. CDR3 in DNA: TGTGCCAGCTCACCAACTCGCGGGACAGGCACTGAAGCTTTCTTT.

This sequence joins TRBV15 and TRBJ2-5, with TRBD2 matching over 7 bases. The CDR3 contains 16 residues. The germline V gene encodes CDR1 LNHNV and CDR2 YYDKDF (reference sequence). V gave up 5 bases and J gave up 3 bases; unmatched junction bases: 12. The CDR3 loop reads CATSPGGAKKKETQYF. The CDR3 DNA reads as TGTGCCACCAGCCCGGGAGGAGCCAAAAAAAAAGAGACCCAGTACTTC. The entire variable domain, with the rest obtained from reference TRBV15 and TRBJ2-5, is as follows: DAMVIQNPRYQVTQFGKPVTLSCSQTLNHNVMYWYQQKSSQAPKLLFHYYDKDFNNEADTPDNFQSRRPNTSFCFLDIRSPGLGDTAMYLCATSPGGAKKKETQYFGPGTRLLVL.

The chain is built from TRBV2 and TRBJ1-2; tentative D call: TRBD1 (5 bases). The germline V gene has CDR1 SNHLY and CDR2 FYNNEI. The CDR3 sequence is 14 residues long. V gave up 5 bases and J gave up 0 bases, with 10 bases separating them. The CDR3 here is CASSRDGSNYGYTF. The CDR3, as DNA: TGTGCCAGCAGTCGGGACGGATCTAACTATGGCTACACCTTC.

Concerning this clone itself: Other DNA sequences in the sample encode the same CDR3. The chain recombines TRBV11-2 with TRBJ2-5, with D uncertain. V lost 3 bases to trimming and J lost 5 bases, with 7 bases between them. The germline V gene has CDR1 SGHAT and CDR2 FQNNGV. The length of the CDR3 is 12 residues. The CDR3 loop is CASSLVEETQYF. CDR3 DNA: TGTGCCAGCAGCTTGGTGGAGGAGACCCAGTACTTC.

The chain combines TRBV21-1 with TRBJ1-2; no check of the table's D call, TRBD1, against the DNA was made. TRBV21-1 is a listed pseudogene. The CDR3 is made up of 18 amino acids. The DNA for the CDR3 is TGTGCCAGCAGCTCCAAAGCGACAGGGGGTGATGAGTGCTATGGCTACACCTTC. It is translated as CASSSKATGGDECYGYTF.

This clone came up a few times. Other DNA variants within this sample encode the same CDR3. The chain is built from TRBV6-6 and TRBJ2-5, with a tentative D call TRBD1 (5 bases). V was clipped by 6 bases and J by 3 bases, with 11 bases between them. This CDR3 is 13 amino acids long. Germline lookup yields CDR1 MNHNY and CDR2 SVGAGI (reference sequence). Here the CDR3 reads CASSPTVEETQYF. The CDR3 DNA reads as TGTGCCAGCAGCCCGACAGTAGAAGAGACCCAGTACTTC.

The CDR3 DNA sequence: TGCGCCAGCAGCCCGGTCTCTGCGTTGGGCACTGAAGCTTTCTTT. Translating gives CASSPVSALGTEAFF. The chain employs TRBV5-1 and TRBJ1-1; D ambiguous. The CDR3 is 15 residues long. V shed 4 bases and J shed 4 bases, with 17 bases lying between them. From germline, CDR1 is SGHRS and CDR2 YFSETQ.

The gene calls are TRBV7-9 and TRBJ2-3; weak D call: TRBD2 (6 bases). This CDR3 has 14 amino acids. Looked up from germline, CDR1 is SEHNR and CDR2 is FQNEAQ (reference sequence). The V end was cut by 5 bases, the J end by 0 bases, with 9 bases between. CDR3 amino acids: CASSPRGSTDTQYF. CDR3 nucleotide sequence: TGTGCCAGCAGCCCGCGGGGCAGCACAGATACGCAGTATTTT.